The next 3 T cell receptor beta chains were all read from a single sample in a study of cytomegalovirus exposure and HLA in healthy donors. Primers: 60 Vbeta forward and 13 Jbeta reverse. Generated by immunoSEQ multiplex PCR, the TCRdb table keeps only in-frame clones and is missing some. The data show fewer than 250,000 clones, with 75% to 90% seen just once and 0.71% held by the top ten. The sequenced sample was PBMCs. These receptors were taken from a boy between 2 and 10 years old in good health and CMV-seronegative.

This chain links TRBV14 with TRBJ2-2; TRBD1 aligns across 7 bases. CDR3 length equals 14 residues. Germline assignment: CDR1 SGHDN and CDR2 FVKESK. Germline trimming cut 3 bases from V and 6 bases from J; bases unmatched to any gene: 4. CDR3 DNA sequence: TGTGCCAGCAGCCACCCTCAGGGGGCCGGGGAGCTGTTTTTT. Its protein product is CASSHPQGAGELFF.

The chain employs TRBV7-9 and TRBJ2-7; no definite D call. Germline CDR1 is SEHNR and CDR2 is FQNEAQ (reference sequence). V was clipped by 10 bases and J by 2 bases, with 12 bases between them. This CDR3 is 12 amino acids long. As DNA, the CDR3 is TGTGCCACCGGAGCCCATCCCTACGAGCAGTACTTC. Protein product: CATGAHPYEQYF.

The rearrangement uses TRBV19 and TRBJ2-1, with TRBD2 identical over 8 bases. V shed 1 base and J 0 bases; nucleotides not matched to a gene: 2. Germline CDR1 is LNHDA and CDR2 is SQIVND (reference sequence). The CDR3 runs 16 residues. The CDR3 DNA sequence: TGTGCCAGTAGTATAGGACGGGGGGGCTCCTACAATGAGCAGTTCTTC. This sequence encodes CASSIGRGGSYNEQFF.